The present TCR beta chain was sequenced within a study of OX40 agonist ivuxolimab in advanced cancers. The germline V gene encodes CDR1 SGHAT and CDR2 FQNNGV. The V end lost 1 base, the J end lost 1 base, and 8 bases lay between the germline ends. This CDR3 spans 14 amino acids. Here immunoSEQ multiplex PCR was the method, and the copy in TCRdb shows in-frame clones only, minus some. The repertoire includes about 20,000 clones, roughly four fifths of them detected once, and about 4.1% sits in the top ten. The source of this sequence is an adult with an advanced solid tumor such as melanoma, head and neck, liver or kidney cancer. The sequences come from CD4+ or CD8+ T cells sorted from blood, collected in a trial of the OX40 agonist ivuxolimab. The chain recombines TRBV11-2 with TRBJ2-7; D gene unclear. CDR3 in amino acids: CASSLVASSYEQYF. DNA for the CDR3: TGTGCCAGCAGCTTAGTTGCGTCTTCCTACGAGCAGTACTTC.